The rows below give T cell receptor beta chains drawn from one sample of a study of early T cells in non-severe SARS-CoV-2 infection. From the 5' RACE reads, TCRdb called clonotypes with MiXCR, one entry per CDR3 protein. The sample yields 64,000 or so distinct CDR3 sequences, around 11% seen once. Material: whole blood, obtained at baseline. These receptor sequences come from an adult who was a healthcare worker with PCR-confirmed SARS-CoV-2 infection or an uninfected control (not recorded which). Both conserved end residues are part of each CDR3. The D gene is left open where the match is weak. Expanded clones are given a class, and other clones once, few, many or no size at all.

TRBV7-9,TRBJ2-3,medium-sized,TRBD2,TGTGCCAGCAGCTTAGAGGGACTAGTCCCCTTCACAGATACGCAGTATTTT,CASSLEGLVPFTDTQYF
TRBV7-9,TRBJ1-1,many,-,TGTGCCAGCAGCGAGGTACAGATGAACACTGAAGCTTTCTTT,CASSEVQMNTEAFF
TRBV4-3,TRBJ1-1,few,-,TGCGCCAGCAGCCAGGTTATAAGGGCGCCCGAAGCTTTCTTT,CASSQVIRAPEAFF
TRBV6-4,TRBJ2-1,many,TRBD1,TGTGCCAGCAGGGACACGGACAGGGGGGGTGAGCAGTTCTTC,CASRDTDRGGEQFF
TRBV27,TRBJ2-7,-,-,TGTGCCAGCAGTTCCTCCTGGTCCCGAGGGCACTACGAGCAGTACTTC,CASSSSWSRGHYEQYF
TRBV7-2,TRBJ2-3,-,-,TGTGCCAGCAGCTTAGGGTCTAGGGGCGATACGCAGTATTTT,CASSLGSRGDTQYF
TRBV7-9,TRBJ2-2,many,-,TGTGCCAGCAGCTTAGATTCCTACAGGGTTACCGGGGAGCTGTTTTTT,CASSLDSYRVTGELFF
TRBV12-3/TRBV12-4,TRBJ2-1,-,TRBD2,TGTGCCAGCAGGCGACTAGCGGGGTATGAGCAGTTCTTC,CASRRLAGYEQFF
TRBV9,TRBJ2-7,few,TRBD2,TGTGCCAGCAGCGTAACCCCCGTGGAAGCGGGGCCTCCCTACGAGCAGTACTTC,CASSVTPVEAGPPYEQYF
TRBV20-1,TRBJ2-1,few,TRBD2,TGCAGTGCTCCCAACCCCAAGCGGGGGGCCAGCCATGAGCAGTTCTTC,CSAPNPKRGASHEQFF
TRBV20-1,TRBJ1-2,many,-,TGCAGTGCTAGTTCGGGGAGCTATGGCTACACCTTC,CSASSGSYGYTF
TRBV10-3,TRBJ2-3,few,TRBD1,TGTGCCATCAGTGACCCCTCCAGACTCGGACAGGTCGACACAGATACGCAGTATTTT,CAISDPSRLGQVDTDTQYF
TRBV5-1,TRBJ1-1,few,-,TGCGCCAGCAGCTTGGACGGGAAAACTGAAGCTTTCTTT,CASSLDGKTEAFF
TRBV29-1,TRBJ1-1,few,TRBD1,TGCAGCGTTGAAGATCTTAGGCAGGGGGGTGTCACTGAAGCTTTCTTT,CSVEDLRQGGVTEAFF
TRBV6-2/TRBV6-3,TRBJ2-7,-,TRBD2,TGTGCCAGCAGTGACCACCCGGGACTAGCGGACCACTACGAGCAGTACTTC,CASSDHPGLADHYEQYF
TRBV11-2,TRBJ2-2,-,-,TGTGCCAGCAGCCCGGGACGGAGGAACACCGGGGAGCTGTTTTTT,CASSPGRRNTGELFF
TRBV27,TRBJ2-7,many,TRBD1,TGTGCCAGCAGTCAATCCGGGACAGGACTCTACGAGCAGTACTTC,CASSQSGTGLYEQYF
TRBV2,TRBJ2-5,-,-,TGTGCCAGCACGGGACTCCCCCAAGAGACCCAGTACTTC,CASTGLPQETQYF